This T cell receptor (beta chain) originates from a study of cytomegalovirus exposure and HLA in healthy donors. Findings and caveats of the study: TCR beta chains numbering under 200 were designated cytomegalovirus-associated. Analyzed later, most CMV-associated TCR beta chains appeared HLA-restricted. Being indistinguishable, some V segments were excluded, TRBV6-2 and TRBV6-3 among them. Immune exposure information comprised only CMV serostatus.

CDR1 MNHEY and CDR2 SVGAGI come from the germline V gene. This CDR3 comprises 14 residues. Trimming took off 2 bases at V and 1 base at J, with 8 bases between the two ends. Primers: 60 Vbeta forward and 13 Jbeta reverse. Sequencing was performed with immunoSEQ multiplex PCR; in TCRdb, only in-frame clones are kept and a portion is missing. This sample has roughly 200,000 clones, with about 80% found just once. Details on this clone: Its target is unknown.

The TCR comes from a boy between 10 and 17 years old in good health and CMV-seronegative. Source material: PBMCs. The chain recombines TRBV6-5 with TRBJ2-5, with TRBD2 as a possible D gene (6 bases). In DNA form, the CDR3 reads TGTGCCAGCAGTTACGGCGGGACCCAAGAGACCCAGTACTTC. Residues: CASSYGGTQETQYF.